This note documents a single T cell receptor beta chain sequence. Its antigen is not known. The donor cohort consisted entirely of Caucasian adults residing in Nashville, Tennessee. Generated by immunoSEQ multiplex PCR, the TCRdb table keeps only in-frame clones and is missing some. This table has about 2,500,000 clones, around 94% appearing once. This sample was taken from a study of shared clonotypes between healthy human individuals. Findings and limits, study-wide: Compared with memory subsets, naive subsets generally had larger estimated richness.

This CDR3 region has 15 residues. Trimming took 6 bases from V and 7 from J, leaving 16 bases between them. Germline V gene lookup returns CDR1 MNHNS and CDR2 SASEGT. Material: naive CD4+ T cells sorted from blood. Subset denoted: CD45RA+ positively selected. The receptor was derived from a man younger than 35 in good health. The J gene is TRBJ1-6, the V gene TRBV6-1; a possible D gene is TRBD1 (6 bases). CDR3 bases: TGTGCCAGCAGAAACAATAGACAGGACAATTCACCCCTCCACTTT. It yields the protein CASRNNRQDNSPLHF.